This passage covers 3 T cell receptor beta chains from one sample sequenced in a study of somatic mutations in cytotoxic T cells in rheumatoid arthritis. Profiling relied on immunoSEQ multiplex PCR, and the TCRdb table lists in-frame clones only, not all of them. The sample has roughly 19,000 clones; roughly 84% are singletons. The material sequenced was CD8+ T cells sorted from blood. The receptors were gathered from a woman aged 50 to 60 in good health.

This clone was counted only a few times. The rearrangement joins TRBV18 to TRBJ2-7; D gene ambiguous. The germline gives CDR1 KGHSH, CDR2 LQKENI. V was cut by 5 bases and J by 0 bases, with 14 bases left in between. The CDR3 runs 15 residues. In nucleotides, the CDR3 is TGTGCCAGCTCATCATTAGCTTATAGCTCCTACGAGCAGTACTTC. It specifies CASSSLAYSSYEQYF. The full variable domain, in which reference TRBV18 and TRBJ2-7 provide the parts outside the CDR3, is NAGVMQNPRHLVRRRGQEARLRCSPMKGHSHVYWYRQLPEEGLKFMVYLQKENIIDESGMPKERFSAEFPKEGPSILRIQQVVRGDSAAYFCASSSLAYSSYEQYFGPGTRLTVT.

The V and J genes are TRBV27 and TRBJ1-1; D gene uncertain. Trimming left V 4 bases short and J 1 base short, with 16 bases between. This CDR3 is 16 amino acids long. Germline CDR1 reads MNHEY; CDR2 reads SMNVEV (reference sequence). CDR3 amino acids: CASSSLPGFGNTEAFF. In nucleotides, the CDR3 is TGTGCCAGCAGTTCTTTACCGGGATTCGGGAACACTGAAGCTTTCTTT.

This clone was counted a single time. V and J are TRBV7-9 and TRBJ2-1, with 10 bases aligning to TRBD2. The CDR3 consists of 16 residues. Germline V gives CDR1 SEHNR, CDR2 FQNEAQ (reference sequence). V trimming: 4 bases; J trimming: 2 bases; junction bases outside the gene matches: 5. The CDR3 here is CASSSSGGEPYNEQFF. CDR3 nucleotide sequence: TGTGCCAGCAGCTCTAGCGGGGGTGAGCCCTACAATGAGCAGTTCTTC.